The rows below give T cell receptor beta chains drawn from one sample of a study of blood T cell repertoires in COVID-19. Sequencing was performed with immunoSEQ multiplex PCR; in TCRdb, only in-frame clones are kept and a portion is missing. The sample includes over 130,000 clones, more than 70% seen only once; the top ten take around 28%. Source material: peripheral blood. These receptors all come from a human donor in a cohort sampled during active COVID-19. Each CDR3 is given without its conserved first and last residue. The order of the fields is D gene, CDR3 length, V gene, J gene, CDR3 protein. The D gene is left open where the match is weak.

>TRBD2|13|TRBV5-6|TRBJ2-7
ASSLTSGVVYEQY
>.|14|TRBV4-3|TRBJ1-5
ASSQEIRGLRQPQH
>TRBD2|14|TRBV24-1|TRBJ2-5
ATSESGTSVEETQY
>.|12|TRBV13|TRBJ1-3
ASSLAGSGNTIY
>.|15|TRBV5-1|TRBJ1-3
ASRNTPTGLVGNTIY
>.|13|TRBV6-5|TRBJ1-3
ASSHPGASGNTIY
>TRBD1|11|TRBV5-1|TRBJ2-7
ASSFDRAYEQY
>TRBD1|14|TRBV27|TRBJ2-6
ASSLGQGGGANVLT
>.|13|TRBV19|TRBJ1-5
ASSIVQGRNQPQH
>.|13|TRBV6-4|TRBJ2-5
ASSDEKGEGETQY
>TRBD1|12|TRBV27|TRBJ1-2
ASSLSTGREGYT
>.|13|TRBV27|TRBJ2-2
ASSPAGRNTGELF
>.|12|TRBV15|TRBJ2-7
ATSTPPVPGEQY
>TRBD1|14|TRBV18|TRBJ2-7
ASSPTWGQGGDEQY
>.|12|TRBV27|TRBJ2-1
ASSSRLTKYEQF
>.|13|TRBV7-8|TRBJ2-1
ASSHEFGTYNEQF
>.|11|TRBV24-1|TRBJ2-2
ATSGRVSGELF
>.|13|TRBV6-2/TRBV6-3|TRBJ2-3
ASSYSLGATDTQY
>.|12|TRBV15|TRBJ2-1
ATSSDTRYNEQF
>.|12|TRBV4-1|TRBJ1-2
ASSQDEGFYGYT
>TRBD1|14|TRBV5-1|TRBJ2-7
ASSLAAGQGYYEQY
>.|13|TRBV25-1|TRBJ2-1
ASSVRESSYNEQF
>TRBD1|12|TRBV10-3|TRBJ1-1
AISYRGVNTEAF
>.|13|TRBV12-5|TRBJ2-7
ASVPAGSPAYEQY
>.|14|TRBV4-2|TRBJ1-6
ASSQDVARGESPLH
>.|10|TRBV7-2|TRBJ2-7
ASSFQGYEQY
>.|16|TRBV28|TRBJ2-1
ASSSSHSYRSSYNEQF
>.|12|TRBV6-5|TRBJ1-4
ASSLHPREEKLF
>TRBD1|12|TRBV5-1|TRBJ1-1
ASSQGQGYTEAF
>TRBD1|14|TRBV5-1|TRBJ2-7
ASSLGTGSLAYEQY
>TRBD1|14|TRBV5-1|TRBJ1-4
ASSLAPQGAGEKLF
>.|10|TRBV11-2|TRBJ1-2
ASSAGARGYT
>TRBD1|16|TRBV4-3|TRBJ1-5
ASSQEGRRTGKGQPQH
>.|11|TRBV10-3|TRBJ2-5
AISLSAWETQY
>.|10|TRBV5-4|TRBJ2-1
ASSLVADEQF
>.|13|TRBV7-8|TRBJ1-5
ASSVGRGGNQPQH
>.|14|TRBV11-2|TRBJ1-2
ASRKGRGGLFDGYT
>TRBD2|15|TRBV7-6|TRBJ2-1
ASSLARGGAEYNEQF
>.|13|TRBV6-5|TRBJ1-4
ASSPSVAKNEKLF
>TRBD1|13|TRBV9|TRBJ2-1
ASSPGGSSYNEQF
>.|11|TRBV2|TRBJ1-1
ASSDRVKTEAF
>.|12|TRBV7-9|TRBJ2-5
ASSLRGIGETQY
>TRBD1|12|TRBV19|TRBJ1-6
ASTTGDGRSPLH
>.|12|TRBV27|TRBJ1-5
ASSLLGGNQPQH